These 7 T cell receptor beta chains originate from one sample sequenced in a study of CD8 T cells in ankylosing spondylitis. MiXCR, applied by TCRdb to the 5' RACE reads, yields one record per CDR3 protein. Of 220,000 or so distinct CDR3 sequences listed, 10% are singletons. The sample was blood, either unsorted or a sorted T cell fraction (not recorded which). The receptor set was obtained from a male donor with ankylosing spondylitis or in good health (not recorded which).

This clonotype occurred many times. The chain has TRBV2 and TRBJ1-5, with 8 bases fitting TRBD1. CDR1 is SNHLY, CDR2 FYNNEI, per germline. V was clipped by 5 bases and J by 7 bases; unmatched bases: 4. This CDR3 is 13 amino acids long. The CDR3 is CASSYQGAQPQHF. The CDR3 bases are TGTGCCAGCAGTTACCAGGGGGCGCAGCCCCAGCATTTT.

In this sample, this clonotype turned up a few times. The chain carries TRBV5-6 and TRBJ1-2; no definite D call. This CDR3 is built from 15 residues. The V and J ends lost 4 bases and 6 bases respectively, with 19 bases between them. Looked up from germline, CDR1 is SGHDT and CDR2 is YYEEEE. The CDR3 bases are TGTGCCAGCAGCCGCGGACCGGGCCCCGGAAATGGCTACACCTTC. Its translation is CASSRGPGPGNGYTF. Based on the CDR3 plus reference TRBV5-6 and TRBJ1-2, the full variable domain is DAGVTQSPTHLIKTRGQQVTLRCSPKSGHDTVSWYQQALGQGPQFIFQYYEEEERQRGNFPDRFSGHQFPNYSSELNVNALLLGDSALYLCASSRGPGPGNGYTFGSGTRLTVV.

This chain uses TRBV7-9 with TRBJ1-5, with D tentatively TRBD1 (5 bases). The length of the CDR3 is 17 residues. V shed 2 bases and J shed 1 base, with 15 bases lying between them. CDR1 SEHNR and CDR2 FQNEAQ come from the germline V gene (reference sequence). DNA for the CDR3: TGTGCCAGCAGCTTATCTCGGTCGGAGGGGAGCAATCAGCCCCAGCATTTT. It yields the protein CASSLSRSEGSNQPQHF.

The sample holds a few counts of this clonotype. The chain uses TRBV7-2 and TRBJ1-6, with a possible D match to TRBD1 (5 bases). V gave up 1 base and J gave up 8 bases, with 15 bases separating them. There are 16 residues in the CDR3. Germline V CDR1 and CDR2: SGHTA, FQGNSA. CDR3 sequence reads: CASSLGIGGRDSPLHF. In DNA, the CDR3 is TGTGCCAGCAGCTTAGGAATTGGGGGTAGGGATTCACCCCTCCACTTT.

There are many counts of this clonotype. Here the CDR3 reads CATRGPGFNQPQHF. CDR3 DNA: TGTGCCACCCGGGGGCCCGGATTCAATCAGCCCCAGCATTTT. V gene TRBV24-1 combines with J gene TRBJ1-5; tentatively, D is TRBD1 (6 bases). This CDR3 is built from 14 residues. CDR1 and CDR2 from the germline V gene are KGHDR and SFDVKD. V was pared by 9 bases and J by 3 bases, with 14 bases between.

This clonotype was recorded at least ten times. The chain joins TRBV9 to TRBJ2-3; 14 nucleotides align to TRBD2. The trim removed 3 bases at V and 5 bases at J, leaving 2 bases unmatched. Germline CDR1 is SGDLS and CDR2 is YYNGEE. The CDR3 covers 15 residues. The CDR3: CASSGGTSGRDTQYF. Here the CDR3 DNA reads TGTGCCAGCAGCGGTGGGACTAGCGGGAGAGATACGCAGTATTTT. Drawing the rest from reference TRBV9 and TRBJ2-3, the complete variable domain is DSGVTQTPKHLITATGQRVTLRCSPRSGDLSVYWYQQSLDQGLQFLIQYYNGEERAKGNILERFSAQQFPDLHSELNLSSLELGDSALYFCASSGGTSGRDTQYFGPGTRLTVL.

In this sample, this clonotype turned up many times. At one of its ends the junction is not consistent with the germline gene, which may arise from a read error. The V gene is TRBV7-7, the J gene TRBJ2-3, with D uncertain. Germline V gene lookup returns CDR1 SSHAT and CDR2 FNYEAQ (reference sequence). The CDR3 sequence is 14 residues long. As DNA, the CDR3 is TGTGCTAGCAGCTTAGGGTCCGGACGGGATACGCAGTATTTT. Amino acid sequence: CASSLGSGRDTQYF.